Below, 17 T cell receptor beta chains from the same sample are listed, as sequenced in a study of T cell responses to AZD1222 COVID-19 vaccine. The data were produced by immunoSEQ multiplex PCR, yet TCRdb's version contains in-frame clones alone and is incomplete. The repertoire holds roughly 110,000 clones, with around nine tenths as singletons. Sequences were derived from peripheral blood, sampled 28 days after the second AZD1222 dose. These receptors came from an adult who received the AZD1222 COVID-19 vaccine.

This rearrangement joins TRBV6-5 to TRBJ2-1; TRBD2 might be the D (6 bases). Germline lookup yields CDR1 MNHEY and CDR2 SVGAGI. The germline V and J ends were trimmed by 5 bases and 5 bases, with 16 bases remaining between them. The CDR3 sequence is 15 residues long. CDR3 loop: CASSPGGAGNNEQFF. DNA of the CDR3: TGTGCCAGCAGTCCCGGAGGGGCGGGGAACAATGAGCAGTTCTTC.

This chain joins TRBV19 and TRBJ2-7; possible D gene TRBD2, 6 bases. CDR3 length: 17 residues. Germline values: CDR1 LNHDA, CDR2 SQIVND (reference sequence). Trimming stripped 6 bases from V and 6 bases from J, with 27 bases between. The CDR3 reads CASSRTTQSGVSREQYF. As DNA, the CDR3 is TGTGCCAGTAGCAGAACTACTCAGTCGGGGGTAAGTCGCGAGCAGTACTTC.

The chain carries TRBV30 and TRBJ1-5, with a possible D match to TRBD1 (5 bases). Trimming took off 3 bases at V and 6 bases at J, with 15 bases between the two ends. CDR3 length: 14 residues. From germline, CDR1 is GTSNPN and CDR2 SVGIG (reference sequence). In DNA, the CDR3 is TGTGCCTGGAGCCGGACTCATGGGACTCAGCCCCAGCATTTT. Protein product: CAWSRTHGTQPQHF.

The rearrangement uses TRBV5-6 and TRBJ2-2; TRBD1 agrees at 8 bases. Trimming cost V 2 bases and J 6 bases; bases outside gene matches: 3. The CDR3 covers 14 residues. Germline V lookup: CDR1 SGHDT, CDR2 YYEEEE. The CDR3 loop is CASSFTQGAGELFF. CDR3 in DNA: TGTGCCAGCAGCTTCACACAGGGGGCCGGGGAGCTGTTTTTT.

J is TRBJ2-1 and V is TRBV9, with D maybe TRBD1 (6 bases). Germline V gene lookup returns CDR1 SGDLS and CDR2 YYNGEE. V lost 4 bases, J lost 1 base, and 30 bases lay in between. The CDR3 covers 21 residues. CDR3 amino acids: CASSTPLLGGNSYRSYNEQFF. CDR3 nucleotides: TGTGCCAGCAGCACCCCCTTATTAGGGGGAAACTCTTATCGATCCTACAATGAGCAGTTCTTC.

The genes are TRBV7-7 and TRBJ1-1; D is uncertain. Germline V gives CDR1 SSHAT, CDR2 FNYEAQ (reference sequence). The CDR3 is 14 amino acids. CDR3 amino acids: CACPGAHENTEAFF. The DNA for the CDR3 is TGTGCTTGTCCGGGAGCCCACGAGAACACTGAAGCTTTCTTT.

This chain uses TRBV6-6 with TRBJ2-6; 8 bases are shared with TRBD1. Per germline, CDR1 MNHNY and CDR2 SVGAGI (reference sequence). This CDR3 is 15 amino acids long. Trimming took 6 bases from V and 4 from J; bases not matched to a gene: 5. For the CDR3, the DNA is TGTGCCAGCAGACCCCCAGGGGGCGGGGCCAACGTCCTGACTTTC. The encoded protein is CASRPPGGGANVLTF.

This clone was picked up a small number of times. The rearrangement joins TRBV6-2 or TRBV6-3 to TRBJ1-1, with 8 bases that match TRBD1. Germline lookup yields CDR1 MNHEY and CDR2 SVGEGT. The J segment lost 2 bases and the V segment lost 6 bases, leaving 11 bases of the junction unmatched. The CDR3 runs to 16 residues. The DNA of the CDR3 is TGTGCCAGCAGCGATCCCGGGACAGGTCTAAACACTGAAGCTTTCTTT. Its protein product is CASSDPGTGLNTEAFF.

The chain carries TRBV28 and TRBJ1-6; D possibly corresponds to TRBD1 (5 bases). The CDR3 is made up of 15 amino acids. Germline assignment: CDR1 MDHEN and CDR2 SYDVKM. Between the trimmed V and J ends, which lost 1 base and 11 bases, there was a span of 15 bases. This CDR3 reads CASSLSRQLKPPLHF. In DNA, the CDR3 is TGTGCCAGCAGTTTATCTCGACAGTTAAAACCACCCCTCCACTTT.

The chain couples TRBV13 to TRBJ1-1, with D unclear. Trimming took off 4 bases at V and 11 bases at J, with 11 bases between the two ends. The CDR3 is 11 residues long. The germline CDR1 and CDR2 sequences are PRHDT and FYEKMQ (reference sequence). The CDR3 sequence: CASSSTWEAFF. The CDR3 nucleotides read TGTGCCAGCAGCTCCACCTGGGAGGCTTTCTTT.

The J gene is TRBJ2-7, the V gene TRBV11-2; 8 bases match TRBD2. The CDR3 consists of 15 residues. V was clipped by 1 base and J by 3 bases; unmatched bases: 5. CDR1 is SGHAT and CDR2 is FQNNGV in the germline V gene. CDR3 coding DNA: TGTGCCAGCAGCTTAGCGGGGGGGGACGTCTACGAGCAGTACTTC. It codes for CASSLAGGDVYEQYF.

This chain uses TRBV4-1 with TRBJ1-6, with a tentative D call TRBD1 (5 bases). This CDR3 has 13 amino acids. The ends were cut back, 8 bases at V and 6 bases at J, with 11 bases in the middle. CDR1 and CDR2 (germline): MGHRA, YSYEKL. CDR3: CASSGGFNSPLHF. CDR3 nucleotides: TGCGCCAGCTCGGGGGGTTTTAATTCACCCCTCCACTTT.

This chain joins TRBV5-4 and TRBJ2-1; perhaps TRBD1 as D (6 bases). CDR1 is SGHNT and CDR2 is YYREEE in the germline V gene (reference sequence). V lost 3 bases and J lost 8, with 21 bases in between. This CDR3 has 16 amino acids. CDR3 nucleotides: TGTGCCAGCAGCTCTCTCCAGGGGCAGGGTAGCGATGAGCAGTTCTTC. The encoded protein is CASSSLQGQGSDEQFF.

V is TRBV19 and J is TRBJ2-7; 8 positions match TRBD1. Germline CDR1 LNHDA, CDR2 SQIVND (reference sequence). V gave up 5 bases and J gave up 0 bases; unmatched junction bases: 6. The length of the CDR3 is 15 residues. The CDR3 loop reads CASSSMTGASYEQYF. DNA for the CDR3: TGTGCCAGTAGTTCCATGACAGGGGCCTCCTACGAGCAGTACTTC. Filled out from reference TRBV19 and TRBJ2-7, the complete variable domain reads DGGITQSPKYLFRKEGQNVTLSCEQNLNHDAMYWYRQDPGQGLRLIYYSQIVNDFQKGDIAEGYSVSREKKESFPLTVTSAQKNPTAFYLCASSSMTGASYEQYFGPGTRLTVT.

The chain links TRBV29-1 to TRBJ2-3, with TRBD2 as a possible D gene (6 bases). This CDR3 has 14 amino acids. CDR1 and CDR2 (germline): SQVTM, ANQGSEA. Trimming left V 5 bases short and J 1 base short, with 13 bases between. CDR3 nucleotide sequence: TGCAGCGTTCTGCTGGGGGGAGGCACAGATACGCAGTATTTT. It translates to CSVLLGGGTDTQYF.

The rearrangement joins TRBV5-1 to TRBJ2-3, with 12 bases fitting TRBD2. CDR1 is SGHRS, CDR2 YFSETQ, per germline. V was clipped by 2 bases and J by 0 bases; unmatched bases: 4. The CDR3 covers 17 residues. The CDR3 spells CASSFRTSGASTDTQYF. The CDR3 DNA is TGCGCCAGCAGCTTCCGGACTAGCGGGGCTAGCACAGATACGCAGTATTTT.

The V gene is TRBV2, the J gene TRBJ1-5; 7 bases match TRBD1. The CDR3 spans 14 residues. Germline V gene data show CDR1 as SNHLY and CDR2 as FYNNEI. The V gene end was trimmed by 4 bases and the J gene end by 2 bases; junction bases not matched to a gene: 2. The CDR3 spells CASSVDRGNQPQHF. The CDR3 DNA sequence: TGTGCCAGCAGTGTTGACAGGGGCAATCAGCCCCAGCATTTT.